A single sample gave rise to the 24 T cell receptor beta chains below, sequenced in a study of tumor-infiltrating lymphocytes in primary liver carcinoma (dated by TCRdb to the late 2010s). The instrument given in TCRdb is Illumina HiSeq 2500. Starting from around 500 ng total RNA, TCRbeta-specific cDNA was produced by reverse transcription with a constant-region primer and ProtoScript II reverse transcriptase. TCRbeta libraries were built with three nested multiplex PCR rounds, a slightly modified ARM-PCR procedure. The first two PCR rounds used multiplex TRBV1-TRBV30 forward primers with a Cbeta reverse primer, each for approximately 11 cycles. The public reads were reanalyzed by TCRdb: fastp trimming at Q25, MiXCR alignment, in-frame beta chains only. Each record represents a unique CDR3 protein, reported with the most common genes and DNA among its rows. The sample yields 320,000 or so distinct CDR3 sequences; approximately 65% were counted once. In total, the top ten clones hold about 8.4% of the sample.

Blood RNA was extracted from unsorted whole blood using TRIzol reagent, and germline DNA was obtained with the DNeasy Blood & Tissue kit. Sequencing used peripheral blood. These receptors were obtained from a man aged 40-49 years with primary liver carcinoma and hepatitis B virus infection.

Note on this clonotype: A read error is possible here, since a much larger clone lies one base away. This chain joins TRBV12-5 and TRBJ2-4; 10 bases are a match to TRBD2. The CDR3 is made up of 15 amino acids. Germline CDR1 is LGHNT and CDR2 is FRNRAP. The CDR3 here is CASGSTSGSLGIQHF. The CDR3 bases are TGTGCTAGTGGTTCGACTAGCGGGTCCTTAGGGATTCAGCACTTC.

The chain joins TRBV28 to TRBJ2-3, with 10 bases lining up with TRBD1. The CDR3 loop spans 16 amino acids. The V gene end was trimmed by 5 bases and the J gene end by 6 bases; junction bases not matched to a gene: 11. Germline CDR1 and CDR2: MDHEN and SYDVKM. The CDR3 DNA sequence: TGTGCCAGCAGTCCAGAGGGACAGGGGTCGCCTGATACGCAGTATTTT. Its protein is CASSPEGQGSPDTQYF. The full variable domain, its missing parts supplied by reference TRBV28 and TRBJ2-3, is DVKVTQSSRYLVKRTGEKVFLECVQDMDHENMFWYRQDPGLGLRLIYFSYDVKMKEKGDIPEGYSVSREKKERFSLILESASTNQTSMYLCASSPEGQGSPDTQYFGPGTRLTVL.

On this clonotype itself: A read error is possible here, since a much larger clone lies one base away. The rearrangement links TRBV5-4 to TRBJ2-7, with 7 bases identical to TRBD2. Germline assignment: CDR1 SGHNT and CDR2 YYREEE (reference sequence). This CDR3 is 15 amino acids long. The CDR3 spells CASSLEAGYNIERYF. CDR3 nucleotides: TGTGCCAGCAGCTTGGAAGCGGGATACAATATCGAGCGGTACTTC.

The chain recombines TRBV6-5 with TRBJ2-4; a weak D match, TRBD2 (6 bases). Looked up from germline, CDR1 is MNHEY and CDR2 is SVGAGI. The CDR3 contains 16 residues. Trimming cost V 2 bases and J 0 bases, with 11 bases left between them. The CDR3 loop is CASSYEGGQAKNIQYF. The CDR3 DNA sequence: TGTGCCAGCAGTTACGAGGGAGGCCAAGCCAAAAACATTCAGTACTTC.

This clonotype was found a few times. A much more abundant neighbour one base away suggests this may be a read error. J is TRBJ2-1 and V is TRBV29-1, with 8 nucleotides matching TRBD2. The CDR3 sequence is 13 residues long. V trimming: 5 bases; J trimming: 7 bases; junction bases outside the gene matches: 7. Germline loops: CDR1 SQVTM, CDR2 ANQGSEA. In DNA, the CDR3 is TGCAGCGTTTTTAGCGGGGACCTGAATGAGCAGTTCTTC. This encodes CSVFSGDLNEQFF.

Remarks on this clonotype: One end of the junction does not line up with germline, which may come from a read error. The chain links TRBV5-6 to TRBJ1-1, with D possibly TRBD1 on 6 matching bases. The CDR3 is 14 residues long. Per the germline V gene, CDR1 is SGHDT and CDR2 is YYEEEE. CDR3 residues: CASCFVQGLTEAFF. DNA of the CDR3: TGTGCCAGCTGCTTCGTACAGGGCCTCACTGAAGCTTTCTTT.

CDR3 in DNA: TGTGCCAGTAGTATAGTCCCACGCGGCTCCGGACGGGATGAGCAGTTCTTC. It is translated as CASSIVPRGSGRDEQFF. V gene TRBV19 combines with J gene TRBJ2-1; D not certain. V was clipped by 1 base and J by 8 bases, with 21 bases between them. The CDR3 contains 17 residues. The V gene's germline CDR1 is LNHDA and CDR2 SQIVND (reference sequence).

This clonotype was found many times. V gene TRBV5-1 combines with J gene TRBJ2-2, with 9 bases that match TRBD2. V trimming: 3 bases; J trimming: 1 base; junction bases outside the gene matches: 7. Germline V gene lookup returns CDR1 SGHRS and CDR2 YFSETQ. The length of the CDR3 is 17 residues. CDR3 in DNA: TGCGCCAGCAGCTCGAAGACTAGCGGCCTGAACACCGGGGAGCTGTTTTTT. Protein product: CASSSKTSGLNTGELFF.

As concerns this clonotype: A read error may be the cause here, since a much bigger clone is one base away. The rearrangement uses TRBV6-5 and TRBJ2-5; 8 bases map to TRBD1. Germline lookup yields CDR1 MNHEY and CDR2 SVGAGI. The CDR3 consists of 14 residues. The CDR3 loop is CVSSRGQGHETQYF. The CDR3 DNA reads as TGTGTCAGCAGTCGCGGACAGGGACACGAGACCCAGTACTTC.

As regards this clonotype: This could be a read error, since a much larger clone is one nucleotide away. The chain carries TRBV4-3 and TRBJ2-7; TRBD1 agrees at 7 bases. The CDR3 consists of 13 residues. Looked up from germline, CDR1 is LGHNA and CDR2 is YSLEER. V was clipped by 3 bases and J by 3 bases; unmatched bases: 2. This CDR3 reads CASSHDRDYEQYF. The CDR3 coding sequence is TGCGCCAGCAGCCATGACAGGGACTACGAGCAGTACTTC.

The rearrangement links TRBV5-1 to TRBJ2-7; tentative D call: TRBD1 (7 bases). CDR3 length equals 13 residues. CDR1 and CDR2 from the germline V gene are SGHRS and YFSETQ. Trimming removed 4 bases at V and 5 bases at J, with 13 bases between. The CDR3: CASSMEGAHEQYF. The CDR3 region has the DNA TGCGCCAGCAGCATGGAGGGGGCCCACGAGCAGTACTTC.

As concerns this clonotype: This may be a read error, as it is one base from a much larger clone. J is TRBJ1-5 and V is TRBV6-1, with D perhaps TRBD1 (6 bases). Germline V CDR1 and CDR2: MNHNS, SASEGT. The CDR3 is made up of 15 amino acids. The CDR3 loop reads CARSVDRSPNQPQHF. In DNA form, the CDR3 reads TGTGCCAGAAGTGTGGACAGATCCCCAAATCAGCCCCAGCATTTT.

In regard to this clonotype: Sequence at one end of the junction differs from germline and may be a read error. The CDR3 spells CASSYWGPGLSTEASF. The CDR3 coding sequence is TGTGCCAGCAGTTACTGGGGGCCAGGGTTGAGCACTGAAGCTTCCTTT. This chain connects TRBV6-5 to TRBJ1-1, with TRBD1 as a possible D gene (6 bases). This CDR3 region has 16 residues. CDR1 is MNHEY and CDR2 is SVGAGI in the germline V gene.

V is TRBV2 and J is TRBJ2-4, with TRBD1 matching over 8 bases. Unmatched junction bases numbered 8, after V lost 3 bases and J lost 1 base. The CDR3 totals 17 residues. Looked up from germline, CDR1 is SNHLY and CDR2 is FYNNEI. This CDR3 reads CASSEGRTGTAKNIQYF. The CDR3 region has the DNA TGTGCCAGCAGTGAGGGACGGACAGGGACGGCCAAAAACATTCAGTACTTC.

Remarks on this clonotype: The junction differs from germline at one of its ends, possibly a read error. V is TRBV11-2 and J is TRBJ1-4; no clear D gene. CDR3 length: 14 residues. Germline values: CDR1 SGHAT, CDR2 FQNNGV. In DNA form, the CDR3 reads TGTGCCAGCAGTTACGGAGAGACTAATGAAGAACTGTTTTTT. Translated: CASSYGETNEELFF.

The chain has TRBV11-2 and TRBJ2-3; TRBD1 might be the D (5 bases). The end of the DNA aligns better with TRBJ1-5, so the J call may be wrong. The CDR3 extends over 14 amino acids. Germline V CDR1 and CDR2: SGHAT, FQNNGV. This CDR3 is CASSARDLTGTQHF. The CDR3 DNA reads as TGTGCCAGCAGCGCCCGGGACCTCACAGGTACGCAGCATTTT.

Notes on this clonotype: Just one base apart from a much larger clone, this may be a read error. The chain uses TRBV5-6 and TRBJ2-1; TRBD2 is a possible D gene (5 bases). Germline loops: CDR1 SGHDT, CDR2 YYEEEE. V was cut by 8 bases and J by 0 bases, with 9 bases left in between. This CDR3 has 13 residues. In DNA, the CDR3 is TGTGCCAGGGGTGACTACTCCTACAATGAGCAGTTCTTC. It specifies CARGDYSYNEQFF.

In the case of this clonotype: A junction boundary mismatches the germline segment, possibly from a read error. The CDR3 reads CASSPWETRKYEQCF. CDR3 coding DNA: TGCGCCAGCAGCCCCTGGGAGACTAGAAAATACGAGCAGTGCTTC. V and J are TRBV5-1 and TRBJ2-7, with a possible D match to TRBD2 (6 bases). The CDR3 is 15 amino acids. Per the germline V gene, CDR1 is SGHRS and CDR2 is YFSETQ.

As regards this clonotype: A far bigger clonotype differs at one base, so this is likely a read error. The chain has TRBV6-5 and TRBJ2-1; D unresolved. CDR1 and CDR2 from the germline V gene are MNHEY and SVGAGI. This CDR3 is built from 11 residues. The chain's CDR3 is CASSHQETQCF. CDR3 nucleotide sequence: TGTGCCAGCAGTCATCAAGAGACCCAGTGCTTC.

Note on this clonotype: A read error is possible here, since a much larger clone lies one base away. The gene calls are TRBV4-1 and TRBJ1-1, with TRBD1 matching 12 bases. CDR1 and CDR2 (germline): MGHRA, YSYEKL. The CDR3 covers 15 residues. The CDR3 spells CASGQGQGADTEAFF. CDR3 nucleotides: TGCGCCAGCGGCCAGGGACAGGGGGCGGACACTGAAGCTTTCTTT.

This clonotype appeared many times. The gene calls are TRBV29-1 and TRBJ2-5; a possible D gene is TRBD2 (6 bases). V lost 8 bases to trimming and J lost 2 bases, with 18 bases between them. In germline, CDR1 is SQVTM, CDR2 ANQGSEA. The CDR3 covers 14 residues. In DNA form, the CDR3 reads TGCAGCTGCCACGTCGGGGCGGGGCAAGAGACCCAGTACTTC. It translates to CSCHVGAGQETQYF.

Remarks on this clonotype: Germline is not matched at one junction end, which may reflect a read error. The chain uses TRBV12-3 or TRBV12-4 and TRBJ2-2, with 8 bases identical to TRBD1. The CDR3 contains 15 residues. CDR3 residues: CASSLATGDTGEPFF. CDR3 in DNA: TGTGCCAGTAGTTTAGCGACAGGGGACACCGGGGAGCCGTTTTTT.

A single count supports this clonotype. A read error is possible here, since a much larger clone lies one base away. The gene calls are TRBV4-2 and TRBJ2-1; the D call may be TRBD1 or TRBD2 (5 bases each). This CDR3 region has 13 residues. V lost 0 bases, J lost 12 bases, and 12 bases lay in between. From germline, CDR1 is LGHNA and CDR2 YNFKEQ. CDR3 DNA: TGTGCCAGCAGCCAAGATCGGGGCTATGGGCAGTTCTTC. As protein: CASSQDRGYGQFF.

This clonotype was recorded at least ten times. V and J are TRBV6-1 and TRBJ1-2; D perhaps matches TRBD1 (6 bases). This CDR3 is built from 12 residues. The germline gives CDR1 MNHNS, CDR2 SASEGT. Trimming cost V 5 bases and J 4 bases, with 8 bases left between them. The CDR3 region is CASSSDSYGYTF. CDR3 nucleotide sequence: TGTGCCAGCAGTTCGGACAGCTATGGCTACACCTTC.